What follows are 25 T cell receptor beta chains derived from one specimen sequenced in a study of blood T cells in healthy people across ages. A sample-barcoded 5' primer and a J-beta primer mix were used in a second PCR of roughly 7 to 11 cycles. TCRdb itself ran the 5' RACE reads through MiXCR, one entry per CDR3 protein. The table includes about 1.7 million distinct CDR3 sequences, 28% detected once. Sequences were obtained from blood. The source of these receptors is a woman aged 30 to 39 in good health.

This clonotype has a handful of counts. The rearrangement joins TRBV21-1 to TRBJ1-5. TRBV21-1 has pseudogene status. The CDR3 is 15 amino acids. The CDR3: CASSKAQGPNQPQHF. CDR3 nucleotides: TGTGCCAGCAGCAAAGCGCAAGGGCCCAATCAGCCCCAGCATTTT.

This chain connects TRBV6-1 to TRBJ2-6, with 8 bases lining up with TRBD1. This CDR3 has 15 residues. Trimming cost V 7 bases and J 4 bases; bases outside gene matches: 6. Germline loops: CDR1 MNHNS, CDR2 SASEGT. The CDR3 spells CASTPDRAGANVLTF. The CDR3 DNA is TGTGCCAGCACCCCGGACAGGGCCGGGGCCAACGTCCTGACTTTC.

DNA for the CDR3: TGTGCCAGCAGGAGATCCGGGACAGTGAGCGAGCAGTACTTC. Residues: CASRRSGTVSEQYF. The V gene is TRBV7-3, the J gene TRBJ2-7; 7 bases are shared with TRBD1. Losses at the gene ends were 6 bases for V and 6 bases for J; bases not matched to a gene: 11. This CDR3 region has 14 residues. The germline V gene has CDR1 SGHTA and CDR2 FQGTGA.

This clonotype was picked up a small number of times. This chain links TRBV29-1 with TRBJ2-3; 11 bases line up with TRBD1. Losses at the gene ends were 3 bases for V and 4 bases for J; bases not matched to a gene: 3. Germline V lookup: CDR1 SQVTM, CDR2 ANQGSEA. There are 14 residues in the CDR3. The CDR3 reads CSVDPGQGADTQYF. CDR3 sequence (DNA): TGCAGCGTTGACCCGGGACAGGGGGCAGATACGCAGTATTTT.

This clonotype appeared a single time. No conserved phenylalanine or tryptophan ends this CDR3, so it is likely a read error. The genes are TRBV20-1 and TRBJ2-1; 8 nucleotides align to TRBD2. Germline V gene data show CDR1 as DFQATT and CDR2 as SNEGSKA (reference sequence). This CDR3 region has 15 residues. V dropped 3 bases and J dropped 9; count of bases not matched to a gene: 13. The CDR3 region has the DNA TGCAGTGCTAGGGGGACTAGTAGTTCGTGGGGTGAGCAGTTCGTC. Protein: CSARGTSSSWGEQFV.

The chain has TRBV12-3 or TRBV12-4 and TRBJ2-5; tentatively, D is TRBD1 (5 bases). The CDR3 sequence is 17 residues long. Between the trimmed V and J ends, which lost 2 bases and 5 bases, there was a span of 21 bases. The CDR3 loop reads CASSLSQGSIARETQYF. CDR3 coding DNA: TGTGCCAGCAGTTTAAGCCAGGGCTCCATCGCACGGGAGACCCAGTACTTC.

As for this clonotype: A read error is likely, as this CDR3 ends without the conserved phenylalanine or tryptophan. J is TRBJ2-3 and V is TRBV5-6, with 10 bases fitting TRBD2. This CDR3 is 15 amino acids long. The germline CDR1 and CDR2 sequences are SGHDT and YYEEEE. The V and J ends lost 7 bases and 1 base, in that order; junction bases with no gene match: 6. CDR3 nucleotide sequence: TGTGCCAGCGGGCCCGGGACTAGCGGCACAGATACGCAGTATTGT. The encoded protein is CASGPGTSGTDTQYC.

This clonotype was observed a few times. The V and J genes are TRBV20-1 and TRBJ2-3, with 8 bases identical to TRBD2. V was pared by 6 bases and J by 2 bases, with 13 bases of the junction left unmatched. The CDR3 length is 16 residues. Looked up from germline, CDR1 is DFQATT and CDR2 is SNEGSKA (reference sequence). CDR3 amino acids: CSADFGASGYTDTQYF. In DNA, the CDR3 is TGCAGTGCGGACTTTGGGGCTAGCGGGTACACAGATACGCAGTATTTT.

With regard to this clonotype: The junction departs from the called germline gene at one end, perhaps through a read error. The gene calls are TRBV11-2 and TRBJ2-3; 10 bases are shared with TRBD2. This CDR3 contains 17 residues. Germline CDR1 is SGHAT and CDR2 is FQNNGV. CDR3 amino acids: CAGSLQGSGGSTDTQYF. The CDR3 DNA reads TGTGCCGGCAGCTTACAGGGTAGCGGGGGGAGCACAGATACGCAGTATTTT.

This clonotype came up a few times. V gene TRBV20-1 combines with J gene TRBJ2-3, with D perhaps matching TRBD1 (5 bases). V lost 6 bases to trimming and J lost 0 bases, with 16 bases between them. Looked up from germline, CDR1 is DFQATT and CDR2 is SNEGSKA (reference sequence). The CDR3 contains 15 residues. Here the CDR3 reads CSARSLTASTDTQYF. The CDR3 bases are TGCAGTGCCAGGTCGCTGACAGCTAGCACAGATACGCAGTATTTT.

This clonotype was seen repeatedly, ten times or more. The rearrangement joins TRBV7-3 to TRBJ2-1, with D perhaps TRBD2 (6 bases). V was pared by 5 bases and J by 0 bases, with 17 bases between. Germline lookup yields CDR1 SGHTA and CDR2 FQGTGA. This CDR3 has 17 residues. The CDR3: CASSAGPRGSSYNEQFF. The CDR3 coding sequence is TGTGCCAGCAGCGCGGGACCAAGGGGTAGCTCCTACAATGAGCAGTTCTTC.

Many counts were recorded for this clonotype. This chain joins TRBV7-2 and TRBJ2-4, with D uncertain. Germline V gene sequence: CDR1 SGHTA, CDR2 FQGNSA. The germline V and J ends were trimmed by 2 bases and 3 bases, with 8 bases remaining between them. This CDR3 is 14 amino acids long. The CDR3 nucleotides read TGTGCCAGCAGCTTAAGTACAGTCAAAAACATTCAGTACTTC. It encodes CASSLSTVKNIQYF. Combining the CDR3 with reference TRBV7-2 and TRBJ2-4 gives the whole variable domain GAGVSQSPSNKVTEKGKDVELRCDPISGHTALYWYRQSLGQGLEFLIYFQGNSAPDKSGLPSDRFSAERTGGSVSTLTIQRTQQEDSAVYLCASSLSTVKNIQYFGAGTRLSVL.

V and J are TRBV11-1 and TRBJ2-1; unclear D gene. Trimming took 4 bases from V and 0 from J, leaving 10 bases between them. Germline-derived CDR1 and CDR2 are SGHAT and FQDESV (reference sequence). This CDR3 comprises 15 residues. In DNA form, the CDR3 reads TGTGCCAGCAGCTCCAGGTTACGCTCCTACAATGAGCAGTTCTTC. It specifies CASSSRLRSYNEQFF.

This clonotype was detected only a few times. The chain uses TRBV7-9 and TRBJ2-1, with 10 bases aligning to TRBD1. Germline loops: CDR1 SEHNR, CDR2 FQNEAQ (reference sequence). The CDR3 extends over 17 amino acids. The V gene end was trimmed by 5 bases and the J gene end by 4 bases; junction bases not matched to a gene: 11. In DNA, the CDR3 is TGTGCCAGCAGCGGCGGGAGCGGGACAGGGGCTTACAATGAGCAGTTCTTC. As protein: CASSGGSGTGAYNEQFF. The full variable domain, with the rest looked up from reference TRBV7-9 and TRBJ2-1, is DTGVSQNPRHKITKRGQNVTFRCDPISEHNRLYWYRQTLGQGPEFLTYFQNEAQLEKSRLLSDRFSAERPKGSFSTLEIQRTEQGDSAMYLCASSGGSGTGAYNEQFFGPGTRLTVL.

As for this clonotype: Possible read error: a much larger clone is one base away. V gene TRBV7-9 combines with J gene TRBJ2-1; maybe TRBD1 (5 bases). CDR3 length equals 12 residues. CDR1 SEHNR and CDR2 FQNEAQ come from the germline V gene (reference sequence). The CDR3 spells CAGSPGFGEQFF. Written as DNA, the CDR3 is TGTGCCGGCAGCCCAGGGTTCGGTGAGCAGTTCTTC.

This clonotype was found many times. The chain is built from TRBV14 and TRBJ2-1; weak D call: TRBD2 (6 bases). The CDR3 is 18 residues long. V was clipped by 4 bases and J by 0 bases, with 19 bases between them. CDR1 SGHDN and CDR2 FVKESK come from the germline V gene. The CDR3 loop reads CASSPSSLAFSSYNEQFF. The CDR3 region has the DNA TGTGCCAGCAGCCCTTCGAGTCTAGCGTTTAGCTCCTACAATGAGCAGTTCTTC.

This clonotype showed up just a few times. This chain joins TRBV7-2 and TRBJ1-1; D not certain. V was pared by 0 bases and J by 1 base, with 9 bases between. The germline gives CDR1 SGHTA, CDR2 FQGNSA. The CDR3 spans 15 residues. CDR3 in DNA: TGTGCCAGCAGCTTAGCGCTGGTGGAGAACACTGAAGCTTTCTTT. Amino acids: CASSLALVENTEAFF.

The chain uses TRBV2 and TRBJ1-5, with D possibly matching TRBD1 (5 bases). This CDR3 has 13 amino acids. Germline CDR1 and CDR2: SNHLY and FYNNEI. Trimming stripped 7 bases from V and 4 bases from J, with 11 bases between. The CDR3 nucleotides read TGTGCCAGCACTCCGGGACCGAATCAGCCCCAGCATTTT. It is translated as CASTPGPNQPQHF.

The chain joins TRBV29-1 to TRBJ2-7, with D maybe TRBD1 (6 bases). The CDR3 extends over 14 amino acids. Germline V lookup: CDR1 SQVTM, CDR2 ANQGSEA. V dropped 6 bases and J dropped 2 bases, with 17 bases sitting between them. The CDR3 bases are TGCAGCGTCGTAACGGGACACCTGACCTACGAGCAGTACTTC. This codes for CSVVTGHLTYEQYF.

To note about this clonotype: This sequence may be a read error, since a much larger clone differs from it by one base. Here the CDR3 reads CSARGSGRMAYAQYF. DNA for the CDR3: TGCAGTGCTAGAGGTAGCGGGAGAATGGCCTACGCGCAGTACTTC. The chain carries TRBV20-1 and TRBJ2-7, with 9 nucleotides matching TRBD2. From germline, CDR1 is DFQATT and CDR2 SNEGSKA (reference sequence). This CDR3 has 15 amino acids.

About this clonotype: A read error may account for a junction end that differs from germline. V gene TRBV5-1 combines with J gene TRBJ2-5; TRBD1 aligns across 7 bases. The CDR3 consists of 20 residues. Germline V CDR1 and CDR2: SGHRS, YFSETQ. The DNA of the CDR3 is TGCTCCAGCAGCTGGGCCTACAGGGGACCTAGTAACTCGGACCAAGAGACCCAGTACTTC. This encodes CSSSWAYRGPSNSDQETQYF.

This clonotype was observed a handful of times. The chain combines TRBV5-1 with TRBJ1-6, with 8 positions matching TRBD1. CDR1 and CDR2 (germline): SGHRS, YFSETQ. V lost 2 bases to trimming and J lost 3 bases; unmatched junction nucleotides: 7. There are 17 residues in the CDR3. The CDR3 protein is CASSLAAGTGYNSPLHF. The CDR3 DNA reads TGCGCCAGCAGCTTAGCAGCCGGGACAGGCTATAATTCACCCCTCCACTTT.

The chain combines TRBV25-1 with TRBJ1-1, with a possible D match to TRBD1 (5 bases). Between the trimmed V and J ends, which lost 0 bases and 8 bases, there was a span of 10 bases. This CDR3 comprises 13 residues. Germline V gene lookup returns CDR1 MGHDK and CDR2 SYGVNS. The CDR3 coding sequence is TGTGCCAGCAGTGAATATAGACAGAGAGAAGCTTTCTTT. This gives the protein CASSEYRQREAFF. The full variable domain, rest sourced from reference TRBV25-1 and TRBJ1-1, is EADIYQTPRYLVIGTGKKITLECSQTMGHDKMYWYQQDPGMELHLIHYSYGVNSTEKGDLSSESTVSRIRTEHFPLTLESARPSHTSQYLCASSEYRQREAFFGQGTRLTVV.

Points on this clonotype: This sequence may be a read error, since a much larger clone differs from it by one base. The chain joins TRBV12-3 or TRBV12-4 to TRBJ1-5; TRBD1 might be the D (5 bases). V was trimmed by 6 bases and J by 4 bases, leaving 10 bases between them. The CDR3 consists of 13 residues. The CDR3 nucleotides read TGTGCCAGCAGGTTGAACAGGAATCAGCCCCAGCATTTT. The encoded protein is CASRLNRNQPQHF.

This chain connects TRBV21-1 to TRBJ1-5; the table names TRBD1, a call not compared with the DNA. TRBV21-1 is a listed pseudogene. The CDR3 covers 15 residues. The DNA of the CDR3 is TGTGCCAGCAGCCCCTGGGGCAGGGTTCGGCAGCCCCGGCATTTT. The encoded protein is CASSPWGRVRQPRHF.